Below, 25 T cell receptor beta chains from the same sample are listed, as sequenced in a study of T cells in Graves' hyperthyroidism and ophthalmopathy. TCR beta CDR3 sequences were amplified from RNA transcripts. HTBI primers were used for first-round RT-PCR of the TCR CDR3. TCRdb independently ran MiXCR on the multiplex PCR reads; one entry per CDR3 protein. The sample includes about 160,000 distinct CDR3 sequences, about 9.4% of them seen just once. The material sequenced was blood. The source is a woman aged 18 to 35 with Graves' hyperthyroidism that later progressed to Graves' ophthalmopathy.

In this sample, this clonotype turned up many times. Relative to the germline gene, one junction end is altered; a read error may explain this. The chain couples TRBV19 to TRBJ2-7; D not certain. The CDR3 has 14 residues. Germline loops: CDR1 LNHDA, CDR2 SQIVND (reference sequence). The CDR3 DNA reads as TGTGCCAGCAGTATGGGTCTAGTAAGTTACGAGCAGTACTTC. This gives the protein CASSMGLVSYEQYF.

In this sample, this clonotype turned up many times. This chain uses TRBV11-2 with TRBJ2-3, with D uncertain. The CDR3 loop spans 13 amino acids. Between the trimmed V and J ends, which lost 2 bases and 4 bases, there was a span of 7 bases. Looked up from germline, CDR1 is SGHAT and CDR2 is FQNNGV. CDR3 nucleotide sequence: TGTGCCAGCAGCTTATATGGGCCAGATACGCAGTATTTT. Residues: CASSLYGPDTQYF.

The rearrangement links TRBV5-6 to TRBJ2-3, with 8 bases lining up with TRBD1. The CDR3 contains 20 residues. V was pared by 3 bases and J by 0 bases, with 18 bases of the junction left unmatched. Per germline, CDR1 SGHDT and CDR2 YYEEEE. CDR3 DNA sequence: TGTGCCAGCAGCTCAAAAAGGGATGGGGACAGGATACGGAGCACAGATACGCAGTATTTT. Its translation is CASSSKRDGDRIRSTDTQYF.

Only a few counts were recorded for this clonotype. The chain is built from TRBV5-1 and TRBJ1-2, with a tentative D call TRBD1 (5 bases). From germline, CDR1 is SGHRS and CDR2 YFSETQ. The germline V and J ends were trimmed by 0 bases and 3 bases, with 6 bases remaining between them. The CDR3 is 13 amino acids. The CDR3 loop is CASSLEQDYGYTF. The CDR3, as DNA: TGCGCCAGCAGCTTGGAACAGGACTATGGCTACACCTTC.

This clonotype appeared a few times. V gene TRBV7-3 combines with J gene TRBJ2-1, with 8 bases lining up with TRBD2. CDR1 SGHTA and CDR2 FQGTGA come from the germline V gene. The CDR3 runs to 16 residues. V dropped 2 bases and J dropped 6; count of bases not matched to a gene: 9. Here the CDR3 reads CASSLVRGGRGNEQFF. The DNA of the CDR3 is TGTGCCAGCAGCTTAGTCCGGGGGGGCCGGGGCAATGAGCAGTTCTTC.

This clonotype was seen repeatedly, ten times or more. The CDR3 reads CASSPPLAGASDTQYF. The CDR3, as DNA: TGTGCCAGCTCACCACCACTAGCGGGAGCATCGGATACGCAGTATTTT. This sequence joins TRBV18 and TRBJ2-3, with 11 bases fitting TRBD2. Looked up from germline, CDR1 is KGHSH and CDR2 is LQKENI. CDR3 length: 16 residues. The ends lost 0 bases at V and 6 bases at J; junction bases unmatched: 5.

This clonotype was seen ten or more times. The V and J genes are TRBV15 and TRBJ1-5; no clear D. V lost 0 bases, J lost 8 bases, and 14 bases lay in between. Germline V gives CDR1 LNHNV, CDR2 YYDKDF (reference sequence). The CDR3 sequence is 15 residues long. CDR3 sequence reads: CATSRDQLAIKPQHF. The CDR3 DNA is TGTGCCACCAGCAGAGATCAGTTAGCTATTAAGCCCCAGCATTTT.

This clonotype was seen ten or more times. V is TRBV20-1 and J is TRBJ2-7, with TRBD1 matching over 7 bases. J was trimmed by 3 bases and V by 1 base; bases with no gene match: 6. The CDR3 covers 14 residues. The germline V gene encodes CDR1 DFQATT and CDR2 SNEGSKA (reference sequence). The CDR3 region is CSARGQGVGYEQYF. The CDR3 DNA reads as TGCAGTGCTAGAGGGCAGGGGGTAGGCTACGAGCAGTACTTC.

This clonotype was recorded at least ten times. This chain links TRBV27 with TRBJ2-7, with TRBD2 identical over 7 bases. CDR1 is MNHEY, CDR2 SMNVEV, per germline (reference sequence). Unmatched junction bases numbered 6, after V lost 0 bases and J lost 1 base. There are 16 residues in the CDR3. The CDR3 region has the DNA TGTGCCAGCAGTTTATCAAGGGCGGGAGCGTCCTACGAGCAGTACTTC. This encodes CASSLSRAGASYEQYF.

Only a few counts were recorded for this clonotype. The gene calls are TRBV5-4 and TRBJ2-1, with D perhaps TRBD2 (6 bases). V was cut by 1 base and J by 0 bases, with 11 bases left in between. The CDR3 totals 16 residues. Looked up from germline, CDR1 is SGHNT and CDR2 is YYREEE (reference sequence). CDR3 amino acids: CASSLLAGSSYNEQFF. CDR3 bases: TGTGCCAGCAGCTTGTTGGCGGGGAGCTCCTACAATGAGCAGTTCTTC.

This clonotype was seen a few times. The gene calls are TRBV7-3 and TRBJ2-1, with 11 bases identical to TRBD2. Germline CDR1 reads SGHTA; CDR2 reads FQGTGA. The CDR3 has 15 residues. V lost 0 bases to trimming and J lost 7 bases; unmatched junction nucleotides: 2. The CDR3 nucleotides read TGTGCCAGCAGCTTAACTAGCGGGGGGGTTAATGAGCAGTTCTTC. Its translation is CASSLTSGGVNEQFF.

This clonotype was observed a single time. The genes are TRBV6-2 or TRBV6-3 and TRBJ1-1; 7 bases are a match to TRBD1. Per germline, CDR1 MNHEY and CDR2 SVGEGT. Trimming at V came to 6 bases and at J to 11 bases, leaving 9 bases not matched to a gene. The CDR3 runs to 12 residues. This CDR3 reads CASSRQGGWAFF. The CDR3 coding sequence is TGTGCCAGCAGCCGACAGGGTGGTTGGGCTTTCTTT.

This chain joins TRBV3-1 and TRBJ2-1, with no clear D. This CDR3 is built from 13 residues. Germline lookup yields CDR1 LGHDT and CDR2 YNNKEL (reference sequence). Between the trimmed V and J ends, which lost 0 bases and 9 bases, there was a span of 9 bases. The CDR3 bases are TGTGCCAGCAGCCAAGATCTCAACAGTGAGCAGTTCTTC. Its translation: CASSQDLNSEQFF.

In its sample, this clonotype was seen many times. The chain recombines TRBV5-6 with TRBJ2-3, with a tentative D call TRBD2 (5 bases). The CDR3 spans 16 residues. Germline CDR1 reads SGHDT; CDR2 reads YYEEEE. V was clipped by 1 base and J by 4 bases, with 16 bases between them. The CDR3 DNA reads as TGTGCCAGCAGCTTGATAAGCGGCGTAAGTCCAGATACGCAGTATTTT. Amino acid sequence: CASSLISGVSPDTQYF.

This clonotype has ten or more counts. V is TRBV20-1 and J is TRBJ1-5; a weak D match, TRBD1 (6 bases). The germline V gene has CDR1 DFQATT and CDR2 SNEGSKA (reference sequence). Between the trimmed V and J ends, which lost 2 bases and 1 base, there was a span of 9 bases. This CDR3 comprises 14 residues. CDR3 protein: CSARRDRSNQPQHF. The CDR3 nucleotides are TGCAGTGCTAGACGAGACAGGAGCAATCAGCCCCAGCATTTT.

Concerning this clonotype: This sequence may be a read error, since a much larger clone differs from it by one base. The chain carries TRBV20-1 and TRBJ2-3; 7 bases agree with TRBD2. CDR1 and CDR2 from the germline V gene are DFQATT and SNEGSKA (reference sequence). CDR3 size: 15 residues. This CDR3 reads CSAVRTATSTDTQCF. DNA of the CDR3: TGCAGTGCAGTACGAACCGCGACTAGCACAGATACGCAGTGTTTT.

The genes are TRBV3-1 and TRBJ1-6, with D tentatively TRBD1 (5 bases). Trimming removed 1 base from V and 9 bases from J, with 13 bases in between. The CDR3 is 15 amino acids. CDR1 and CDR2 from the germline V gene are LGHDT and YNNKEL (reference sequence). Written as DNA, the CDR3 is TGTGCCAGCAGCCAAGGGGGCCAGGCTAGTTCACCCCTCCACTTT. Amino acids: CASSQGGQASSPLHF.

This clonotype was seen repeatedly, ten times or more. The chain has TRBV27 and TRBJ1-2; D is undetermined. The ends were cut back, 3 bases at V and 0 bases at J, with 11 bases in the middle. The CDR3 sequence is 15 residues long. The germline V gene has CDR1 MNHEY and CDR2 SMNVEV (reference sequence). The CDR3 sequence: CASSFQFGTNYGYTF. CDR3 nucleotides: TGTGCCAGCAGTTTTCAATTCGGAACTAACTATGGCTACACCTTC.

This clonotype has only a few counts. The chain couples TRBV9 to TRBJ2-3; D may be TRBD2 (5 bases). Germline V gene sequence: CDR1 SGDLS, CDR2 YYNGEE. Trimming removed 7 bases at V and 4 bases at J, with 10 bases between. The CDR3 extends over 12 amino acids. The CDR3 bases are TGTGCCAGCGAGGGTGTCGCAGATACGCAGTATTTT. Its protein product is CASEGVADTQYF.

This clonotype was counted ten times or more. The chain couples TRBV19 to TRBJ1-5; a weak D match, TRBD1 (5 bases). This CDR3 has 16 residues. Germline V gives CDR1 LNHDA, CDR2 SQIVND (reference sequence). The germline V and J ends were trimmed by 2 bases and 2 bases, with 13 bases remaining between them. Written as DNA, the CDR3 is TGTGCCAGTAGTATACTGGGGGTTCGGGGCAATCAGCCCCAGCATTTT. This sequence encodes CASSILGVRGNQPQHF.

The chain uses TRBV4-1 and TRBJ1-1; maybe TRBD1 (6 bases). V was clipped by 0 bases and J by 10 bases, with 18 bases between them. The CDR3 spans 15 residues. CDR1 MGHRA and CDR2 YSYEKL come from the germline V gene. The CDR3 is CASSQEGTLYGGAFF. The CDR3 DNA follows: TGCGCCAGCAGCCAAGAGGGGACACTATATGGAGGAGCTTTCTTT.

This clonotype was observed many times. The chain couples TRBV7-9 to TRBJ2-7; D is possibly TRBD2 (6 bases). Deletions cut 1 base from V and 7 bases from J, with 11 bases between. Germline values: CDR1 SEHNR, CDR2 FQNEAQ (reference sequence). The CDR3 consists of 13 residues. The CDR3 sequence is CASSLGLGTEQYF. The CDR3 DNA is TGTGCCAGCAGCTTAGGTTTAGGGACTGAGCAGTACTTC.

In its sample, this clonotype was seen many times. The chain combines TRBV6-2 or TRBV6-3 with TRBJ1-1; D ambiguous. Trimming shortened V by 2 bases and J by 4 bases, and 8 bases separated the two germline ends. Germline lookup yields CDR1 MNHEY and CDR2 SVGEGT. This CDR3 contains 13 residues. This CDR3 is CASSYVVGTEAFF. The CDR3 region has the DNA TGTGCCAGCAGTTACGTGGTAGGCACTGAAGCTTTCTTT.

Regarding this clonotype: The germline gene is not matched at one end of the junction; a read error may be the cause. The chain has TRBV3-1 and TRBJ1-1; maybe TRBD1 (5 bases). This CDR3 is 14 amino acids long. The germline V gene has CDR1 LGHDT and CDR2 YNNKEL (reference sequence). This CDR3 reads CASSHEGTSSESFF. The DNA of the CDR3 is TGTGCCAGCAGCCATGAAGGGACTTCCTCTGAATCTTTCTTT. The variable domain in full, completed from reference TRBV3-1 and TRBJ1-1, reads DTAVSQTPKYLVTQMGNDKSIKCEQNLGHDTMYWYKQDSKKFLKIMFSYNNKELIINETVPNRFSPKSPDKAHLNLHINSLELGDSAVYFCASSHEGTSSESFFGQGTRLTVV.

The sample holds many counts of this clonotype. The V call is TRBV3-1, the J call TRBJ1-3, with 7 positions matching TRBD1. The CDR3 has 15 amino acids. V shed 5 bases, J shed 1 base, and the junction held 5 bases outside the gene matches. From germline, CDR1 is LGHDT and CDR2 YNNKEL (reference sequence). The CDR3 here is CASSSAGGSGNTIYF. The CDR3 DNA reads TGTGCCAGCAGCTCCGCAGGGGGATCTGGAAACACCATATATTTT.